These 19 T cell receptor beta chains share one sample of origin, sequenced in a study of blood T cell repertoires in COVID-19. Produced via immunoSEQ multiplex PCR; TCRdb's table is partial and in-frame only. Here the sample spans more than 150,000 clones, about 82% being singletons. Sequenced: peripheral blood. These receptors originate from a man in his fifties or sixties with active or convalescent COVID-19.

The chain employs TRBV5-8 and TRBJ2-3; D may be TRBD1 (6 bases). The V end lost 3 bases, the J end lost 5 bases, and 16 bases lay between the germline ends. The CDR3 loop spans 15 amino acids. In germline, CDR1 is SGHTS, CDR2 YDEGEE. The CDR3 DNA is TGTGCCAGCAGCTCTTACAGGGTAGGGGAAGATACGCAGTATTTT. This gives the protein CASSSYRVGEDTQYF. Supplemented by reference TRBV5-8 and TRBJ2-3, the full variable domain reads EAGVTQSPTHLIKTRGQQATLRCSPISGHTSVYWYQQALGLGLQFLLWYDEGEERNRGNFPPRFSGRQFPNYSSELNVNALELEDSALYLCASSSYRVGEDTQYFGPGTRLTVL.

The chain has TRBV4-2 and TRBJ1-3; D not certain. The CDR3 consists of 15 residues. Trimming left V 0 bases short and J 2 bases short, with 8 bases between. The germline V gene has CDR1 LGHNA and CDR2 YNFKEQ. For the CDR3, the DNA is TGTGCCAGCAGCCAAGAGAGGGCCCCTGGAAACACCATATATTTT. Amino acid sequence: CASSQERAPGNTIYF.

The V call is TRBV7-2, the J call TRBJ2-5, with TRBD1 identical over 7 bases. CDR3 length: 17 residues. The germline CDR1 and CDR2 sequences are SGHTA and FQGNSA. V lost 6 bases and J lost 1; bases outside the gene matches: 14. In DNA, the CDR3 is TGTGCCAGCAGATCCCATATATTGACAGGGCCCCAAGAGACCCAGTACTTC. It is translated as CASRSHILTGPQETQYF. The whole variable domain, remainder taken from reference TRBV7-2 and TRBJ2-5, is GAGVSQSPSNKVTEKGKDVELRCDPISGHTALYWYRQSLGQGLEFLIYFQGNSAPDKSGLPSDRFSAERTGGSVSTLTIQRTQQEDSAVYLCASRSHILTGPQETQYFGPGTRLLVL.

The DNA of the CDR3 is TGTGCTACTGCGCGCCGGGAGATTTCTGGGGCCAACGTCCTGACTTTC. This gives the protein CATARREISGANVLTF. The chain links TRBV12-5 to TRBJ2-6; D might be TRBD2 (6 bases). The CDR3 is made up of 16 amino acids. V was clipped by 10 bases and J by 1 base, with 17 bases between them. Germline V gives CDR1 LGHNT, CDR2 FRNRAP.

This clone has more than one count but fewer than ten. The chain combines TRBV19 with TRBJ1-1; 12 positions agree with TRBD1. CDR1 and CDR2 (germline): LNHDA, SQIVND (reference sequence). CDR3 length: 12 residues. J gave up 7 bases and V 8 bases, and 2 bases lay outside the gene matches. The DNA for the CDR3 is TGTGCCAGTGGGACAGGGGGCAGTGAAGCTTTCTTT. Encoded protein: CASGTGGSEAFF. The complete variable domain, with remaining parts taken from reference TRBV19 and TRBJ1-1, reads DGGITQSPKYLFRKEGQNVTLSCEQNLNHDAMYWYRQDPGQGLRLIYYSQIVNDFQKGDIAEGYSVSREKKESFPLTVTSAQKNPTAFYLCASGTGGSEAFFGQGTRLTVV.

The V and J genes are TRBV5-5 and TRBJ2-7, with 12 bases aligning to TRBD1. Per germline, CDR1 SGHKS and CDR2 YYEKEE (reference sequence). The CDR3 is 15 residues long. The V and J ends lost 2 bases and 5 bases, in that order; junction bases with no gene match: 5. The CDR3 DNA sequence: TGTGCCAGCAGCTTTGAGGGACAGGGGGCGAACGAGCAGTACTTC. Its protein is CASSFEGQGANEQYF. The variable domain in full, with the rest retrieved from reference TRBV5-5 and TRBJ2-7, is DAGVTQSPTHLIKTRGQQVTLRCSPISGHKSVSWYQQVLGQGPQFIFQYYEKEERGRGNFPDRFSARQFPNYSSELNVNALLLGDSALYLCASSFEGQGANEQYFGPGTRLTVT.

V usage is TRBV5-6 and J usage is TRBJ2-1; TRBD1 might be the D (6 bases). This CDR3 is built from 13 residues. Trimming took 2 bases from V and 9 from J, leaving 12 bases between them. Germline-derived CDR1 and CDR2 are SGHDT and YYEEEE. DNA for the CDR3: TGTGCCAGCAGCTTCACACAGGGTCCTGAGCAGTTCTTC. It translates to CASSFTQGPEQFF.

The gene calls are TRBV14 and TRBJ2-1, with TRBD2 matching over 8 bases. This CDR3 comprises 14 residues. CDR1 and CDR2 (germline): SGHDN, FVKESK. J gave up 10 bases and V 4 bases, and 9 bases lay outside the gene matches. The CDR3 DNA reads TGTGCCAGCAGCCGCAACAAACTAGCGGACGAGCAGTTCTTC. The encoded protein is CASSRNKLADEQFF.

This clone turned up a few times. V usage is TRBV7-9 and J usage is TRBJ2-5; the D is unclear. With 1 base removed from V and 5 bases from J, the gap between germline ends came to 8 bases. The V gene's germline CDR1 is SEHNR and CDR2 FQNEAQ (reference sequence). The CDR3 is 13 residues long. The CDR3 DNA sequence: TGTGCCAGCAGCTTAGGAGCAATGGAGACCCAGTACTTC. It encodes CASSLGAMETQYF.

The V gene is TRBV5-5, the J gene TRBJ2-5; 10 nucleotides align to TRBD2. V trimming: 4 bases; J trimming: 3 bases; junction bases outside the gene matches: 12. The V gene's germline CDR1 is SGHKS and CDR2 YYEKEE (reference sequence). The CDR3 has 17 amino acids. The CDR3 here is CASSRGAGLAREETQYF. The CDR3 DNA reads TGTGCCAGCAGCCGGGGGGCGGGACTAGCGAGAGAAGAGACCCAGTACTTC.

V and J are TRBV6-2 or TRBV6-3 and TRBJ1-2; D uncertain. The CDR3 totals 14 residues. V was clipped by 6 bases and J by 7 bases, with 18 bases between them. In germline, CDR1 is MNHEY, CDR2 SVGEGT. CDR3 protein: CASSPLGSQGGYTF. CDR3 in DNA: TGTGCCAGCAGCCCTCTAGGAAGTCAAGGTGGCTACACCTTC.

V is TRBV18 and J is TRBJ1-2, with a weak D call TRBD1 (5 bases). V lost 3 bases, J lost 8 bases, and 10 bases lay in between. This CDR3 has 12 amino acids. Germline V CDR1 and CDR2: KGHSH, LQKENI. The CDR3 here is CASSPPDRGYTF. CDR3 DNA: TGTGCCAGCTCACCCCCAGACAGAGGCTACACCTTC.

The J gene is TRBJ2-1, the V gene TRBV7-9; D is perhaps TRBD2 (6 bases). The CDR3 runs 13 residues. V lost 8 bases and J lost 6, with 14 bases in between. From germline, CDR1 is SEHNR and CDR2 FQNEAQ (reference sequence). CDR3 in amino acids: CASLLAAGNEQFF. In nucleotides, the CDR3 is TGTGCCAGCCTACTAGCTGCAGGCAATGAGCAGTTCTTC. The whole variable domain, remainder taken from reference TRBV7-9 and TRBJ2-1, is DTGVSQNPRHKITKRGQNVTFRCDPISEHNRLYWYRQTLGQGPEFLTYFQNEAQLEKSRLLSDRFSAERPKGSFSTLEIQRTEQGDSAMYLCASLLAAGNEQFFGPGTRLTVL.

The chain carries TRBV6-2 or TRBV6-3 and TRBJ2-7; D might be TRBD1 (6 bases). CDR1 MNHEY and CDR2 SVGEGT come from the germline V gene. This CDR3 is built from 13 residues. V lost 5 bases and J 0 bases, leaving 8 bases between the germline ends. The CDR3 is CASSRDNSYEQYF. Here the CDR3 DNA reads TGTGCCAGCAGTCGGGACAACTCCTACGAGCAGTACTTC.

The chain carries TRBV10-3 and TRBJ2-3; 7 bases line up with TRBD2. V shed 5 bases and J 2 bases; nucleotides not matched to a gene: 7. Germline V gene data show CDR1 as ENHRY and CDR2 as SYGVKD. The CDR3 covers 15 residues. The CDR3 DNA sequence: TGTGCCATCAGTAAGAAACGGGAGGCCACAGATACGCAGTATTTT. Its protein is CAISKKREATDTQYF.

The V gene is TRBV7-2, the J gene TRBJ2-3; 14 positions agree with TRBD2. There are 18 residues in the CDR3. Germline CDR1 and CDR2: SGHTA and FQGNSA. V dropped 4 bases and J dropped 3; count of bases not matched to a gene: 9. This CDR3 reads CASSSRTSGGRRTDTQYF. CDR3 coding DNA: TGTGCCAGCAGCTCCCGGACTAGCGGGGGGCGTAGAACAGATACGCAGTATTTT.

V usage is TRBV4-2 and J usage is TRBJ2-7; D is perhaps TRBD1 (5 bases). V was trimmed by 0 bases and J by 2 bases, leaving 11 bases between them. CDR1 and CDR2 (germline): LGHNA, YNFKEQ. The CDR3 is 15 amino acids. This chain's CDR3 is CASSQDLAGTYEQYF. CDR3 nucleotides: TGTGCCAGCAGCCAAGATCTTGCAGGGACCTACGAGCAGTACTTC.

The rearrangement links TRBV4-2 to TRBJ2-1; D gene unclear. V shed 2 bases and J shed 2 bases, with 13 bases lying between them. Germline CDR1 is LGHNA and CDR2 is YNFKEQ. This CDR3 is 16 amino acids long. CDR3 sequence (DNA): TGTGCCAGCAGCCAATCTGACCGCACTACCTACAATGAGCAGTTCTTC. Protein: CASSQSDRTTYNEQFF.

The chain joins TRBV25-1 to TRBJ1-4; 10 nucleotides line up with TRBD1. V was pared by 7 bases and J by 8 bases, with 7 bases of the junction left unmatched. The V gene's germline CDR1 is MGHDK and CDR2 SYGVNS. This CDR3 has 14 amino acids. The CDR3 DNA is TGTGCCAGCACCCGAGGGACAGGGGACGAAAAACTGTTTTTT. This sequence encodes CASTRGTGDEKLFF.